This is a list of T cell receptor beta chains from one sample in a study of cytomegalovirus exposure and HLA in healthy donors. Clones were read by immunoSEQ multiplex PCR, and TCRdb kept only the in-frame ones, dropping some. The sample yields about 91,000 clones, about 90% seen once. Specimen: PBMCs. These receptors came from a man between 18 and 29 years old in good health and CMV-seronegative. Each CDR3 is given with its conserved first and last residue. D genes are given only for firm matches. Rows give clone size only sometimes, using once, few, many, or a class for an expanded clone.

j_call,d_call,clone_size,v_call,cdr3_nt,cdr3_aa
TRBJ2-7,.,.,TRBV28,TGTGCCAGCTGCTCCCTGATTGGGGGGATCCGGGAAGCCTACGAGCAGTACTTC,CASCSLIGGIREAYEQYF
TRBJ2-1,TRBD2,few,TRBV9,TGTGCCAGCAGCGTAGGCGCGCTGGGGCGGGAGAGGGATAATGAGCAGTTCTTC,CASSVGALGRERDNEQFF
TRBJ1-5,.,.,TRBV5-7,TGTGCCAGCAGCTCCTGCAGGGGACCTTGTCAGCCCCAGCATTTT,CASSSCRGPCQPQHF
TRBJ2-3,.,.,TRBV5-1,TGCGCCAGCAGCTTGGAATTGCGCGGCCCACAACCAGATACGCAGTATTTT,CASSLELRGPQPDTQYF
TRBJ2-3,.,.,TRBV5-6,TGTGCCAGCAGACGAGCGGGTAGCACAGATACGCAGTATTTT,CASRRAGSTDTQYF
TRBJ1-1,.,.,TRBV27,TGTGCCAGCAGTTTCGGTTCTGAAGCTTTCTTT,CASSFGSEAFF
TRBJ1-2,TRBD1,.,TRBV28,TGTGCCAGCAAGGGGGACAGGGTCTATGGCTACACCTTC,CASKGDRVYGYTF
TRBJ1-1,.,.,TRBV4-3,TGCGCCAGCAGCCAAGATAAGAACACTGAAGCTTTCTTT,CASSQDKNTEAFF
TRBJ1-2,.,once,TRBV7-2,TGTGCCAGCAGCTTGAAGAAAGGGGCCATTACTAACTATGGCTACACCTTC,CASSLKKGAITNYGYTF
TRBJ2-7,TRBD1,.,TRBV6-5,TGTGCCAGCAGCCAGGGGACAGGGGGTCCCTACGAGCAGTACTTC,CASSQGTGGPYEQYF
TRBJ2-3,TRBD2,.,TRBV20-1,TGCAGTGCCGGGGGAGGGGATACGCAGTATTTT,CSAGGGDTQYF
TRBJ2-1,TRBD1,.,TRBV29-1,TGCAGCGTTCAACAGGGGGCAACGTACAATGAGCAGTTCTTC,CSVQQGATYNEQFF
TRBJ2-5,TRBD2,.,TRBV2,TGTGCCAGCAGACTCAGGACTAGCGGGGGCCAAGAGACCCAGTACTTC,CASRLRTSGGQETQYF
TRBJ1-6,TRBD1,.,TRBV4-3,TGCGCCAGCAGCCAAGATCGGCCAGGGGGCGGTTCACCCCTCCACTTT,CASSQDRPGGGSPLHF
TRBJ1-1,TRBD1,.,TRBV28,TGTGCCAGCAGTTTATTGGGGGGACAGGGGAGGACTGAAGCTTTCTTT,CASSLLGGQGRTEAFF
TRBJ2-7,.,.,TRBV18,TGTGCCAGCTCCCCAGGGTACCAGGAATCCTACGAGCAGTACTTC,CASSPGYQESYEQYF
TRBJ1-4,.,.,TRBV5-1,TGCGCCAGCAGTGTCGACAGACTTAATGAAAAACTGTTTTTT,CASSVDRLNEKLFF